These T cell receptor beta chains were read from a single sample in a study of T-cell memory formation after mild COVID-19. Each CDR3 protein gets one entry after TCRdb re-called the 5' RACE reads with MiXCR. Among 360,000 or so distinct CDR3 sequences listed, around 27% were seen once. The specimen sequenced was PBMCs or a T cell subset sorted from them (not recorded which). Receptors originate from an adult woman who had mild COVID-19 (a few samples of this study predate the infection). Cell type and time point are not known. The CDR3 runs from the conserved cysteine through the conserved F or W. A D gene is named only where the DNA matches it firmly. Expanded clones get a size class; other rows say once, few or many, or leave the size out.

V: TRBV7-3
size: -
J: TRBJ2-1
D: TRBD2
CDR3: CASSFTGTSSYNEQFF
DNA: TGTGCCAGCAGCTTCACCGGGACTAGCTCCTACAATGAGCAGTTCTTC

V: TRBV5-1
size: -
J: TRBJ2-1
D: -
CDR3: CASKASAGEQFF
DNA: TGCGCCAGCAAAGCATCGGCGGGGGAGCAGTTCTTC

V: TRBV27
size: -
J: TRBJ1-1
D: -
CDR3: CASSTRPGNTEAFF
DNA: TGTGCCAGCAGCACCCGTCCAGGAAACACTGAAGCTTTCTTT

V: TRBV20-1
size: -
J: TRBJ2-3
D: -
CDR3: CSASHQDTQYF
DNA: TGCAGTGCTAGTCATCAAGATACGCAGTATTTT

V: TRBV19
size: few
J: TRBJ1-2
D: -
CDR3: CASSPGVGDYGYTF
DNA: TGTGCCAGTAGTCCAGGGGTAGGGGACTATGGCTACACCTTC

V: TRBV4-2
size: -
J: TRBJ1-1
D: -
CDR3: CASSQYGNTEAFF
DNA: TGTGCCAGCAGCCAATACGGTAACACTGAAGCTTTCTTT

V: TRBV29-1
size: -
J: TRBJ2-2
D: -
CDR3: CGFKGQNTGELFF
DNA: TGCGGGTTTAAGGGCCAGAACACCGGGGAGCTGTTTTTT

V: TRBV14
size: -
J: TRBJ1-6
D: -
CDR3: CASSQDGQDNSPLHF
DNA: TGTGCCAGCAGCCAAGATGGGCAGGATAATTCACCCCTCCACTTT

V: TRBV20-1
size: -
J: TRBJ2-1
D: TRBD2
CDR3: CSATGLAHEQFF
DNA: TGCAGTGCCACAGGACTAGCCCATGAGCAGTTCTTC

V: TRBV20-1
size: few
J: TRBJ2-7
D: TRBD1
CDR3: CSATPNGRGFYEQYF
DNA: TGCAGTGCTACGCCTAATGGCAGGGGGTTCTACGAGCAGTACTTC

V: TRBV20-1
size: -
J: TRBJ2-7
D: TRBD1
CDR3: CSARDGDRGAYEQYF
DNA: TGCAGTGCTAGAGATGGGGACAGGGGTGCCTACGAGCAGTACTTC

V: TRBV12-3/TRBV12-4
size: -
J: TRBJ2-1
D: -
CDR3: CASRMGLNEQFF
DNA: TGTGCCAGCAGAATGGGGCTCAATGAGCAGTTCTTC

V: TRBV7-3
size: -
J: TRBJ1-2
D: -
CDR3: CASSPQQGADGYTF
DNA: TGTGCCAGCAGCCCACAACAGGGTGCGGATGGCTACACCTTC

V: TRBV28
size: -
J: TRBJ1-2
D: -
CDR3: CASLQGENPYGYTF
DNA: TGTGCCAGCCTACAGGGTGAAAACCCCTATGGCTACACCTTC

V: TRBV25-1
size: once
J: TRBJ2-1
D: TRBD1
CDR3: CASRGDRGPYNEQFF
DNA: TGTGCCAGCAGGGGGGACAGGGGACCCTACAATGAGCAGTTCTTC

V: TRBV18
size: -
J: TRBJ2-1
D: -
CDR3: CASSGNEGEFF
DNA: TGTGCCAGCTCAGGAAACGAAGGGGAGTTCTTC

V: TRBV4-1
size: -
J: TRBJ2-1
D: -
CDR3: CASSHLPTGTNEQFF
DNA: TGCGCCAGCAGCCACCTCCCCACGGGGACCAATGAGCAGTTCTTC

V: TRBV30
size: few
J: TRBJ2-7
D: -
CDR3: CAWTRQNIYEQYF
DNA: TGTGCCTGGACGCGTCAGAACATCTACGAGCAGTACTTC

V: TRBV10-3
size: few
J: TRBJ2-5
D: -
CDR3: CAIKGGEGETQYF
DNA: TGTGCCATCAAGGGGGGGGAAGGAGAGACCCAGTACTTC

V: TRBV19
size: -
J: TRBJ2-7
D: -
CDR3: CASSVVWWGSSYEQYF
DNA: TGTGCCAGTAGCGTGGTATGGTGGGGGAGCTCCTACGAGCAGTACTTC

V: TRBV7-9
size: many
J: TRBJ2-3
D: TRBD2
CDR3: CASSLTGGADTQYF
DNA: TGTGCCAGCAGCTTAACGGGGGGGGCAGATACGCAGTATTTT

V: TRBV24-1
size: few
J: TRBJ2-3
D: TRBD1
CDR3: CATSDGTGRTDTQYF
DNA: TGTGCCACCAGTGATGGGACAGGGAGAACAGATACGCAGTATTTT

V: TRBV20-1
size: -
J: TRBJ2-7
D: TRBD2
CDR3: CREPGLAECSYEQYF
DNA: TGCAGGGAGCCGGGACTAGCGGAATGCTCCTACGAGCAGTACTTC

V: TRBV5-1
size: -
J: TRBJ2-1
D: -
CDR3: CASSLPRGSSTPSSYNEQFF
DNA: TGCGCCAGCAGCCTCCCCCGCGGCAGTTCCACTCCGAGCTCCTACAATGAGCAGTTCTTC

V: TRBV24-1
size: -
J: TRBJ2-5
D: -
CDR3: CATRTAGQETQYF
DNA: TGTGCCACCAGAACGGCAGGGCAAGAGACCCAGTACTTC

V: TRBV28
size: few
J: TRBJ2-1
D: -
CDR3: CASSSSKWSRYNEQFF
DNA: TGTGCCAGCAGTTCCTCCAAGTGGAGCCGGTACAATGAGCAGTTCTTC

V: TRBV12-3/TRBV12-4
size: -
J: TRBJ2-2
D: TRBD2
CDR3: CASRGTSGKRGTGELFF
DNA: TGTGCCAGCAGGGGGACTAGCGGGAAGAGAGGGACCGGGGAGCTGTTTTTT

V: TRBV4-1
size: -
J: TRBJ2-1
D: TRBD2
CDR3: CASSPPTSGGTYNEQFF
DNA: TGCGCCAGCAGCCCGCCGACTAGCGGGGGCACCTACAATGAGCAGTTCTTC

V: TRBV7-9
size: -
J: TRBJ1-2
D: -
CDR3: CASSLNTGQRVDGYTF
DNA: TGTGCCAGCAGCTTAAACACCGGACAGCGGGTTGATGGCTACACCTTC

V: TRBV4-2
size: many
J: TRBJ2-7
D: TRBD1
CDR3: CASSLTGQGGYEQYF
DNA: TGTGCCAGCAGCCTCACAGGACAGGGCGGCTACGAGCAGTACTTC

V: TRBV19
size: -
J: TRBJ1-1
D: -
CDR3: CASSIGQGLDTEAFF
DNA: TGTGCCAGTAGTATTGGGCAGGGGTTGGACACTGAAGCTTTCTTT

V: TRBV6-5
size: -
J: TRBJ2-7
D: TRBD1
CDR3: CASRPGDRGWDEQYF
DNA: TGTGCCAGCAGGCCAGGCGACAGGGGCTGGGACGAGCAGTACTTC

V: TRBV29-1
size: -
J: TRBJ2-5
D: -
CDR3: CSAQTGAQETQYF
DNA: TGCAGCGCCCAAACGGGGGCCCAAGAGACCCAGTACTTC

V: TRBV19
size: -
J: TRBJ2-7
D: TRBD1
CDR3: CASSRPGQGNEQYF
DNA: TGTGCCAGTAGTCGACCGGGACAGGGGAACGAGCAGTACTTC

V: TRBV20-1
size: -
J: TRBJ2-7
D: -
CDR3: CSARDAARGTSYEQYF
DNA: TGCAGTGCTAGAGATGCCGCCCGGGGGACCAGCTACGAGCAGTACTTC

V: TRBV10-3
size: few
J: TRBJ2-7
D: TRBD2
CDR3: CAISESGGLAGPYEQYF
DNA: TGTGCCATCAGTGAGTCTGGGGGACTAGCGGGACCCTACGAGCAGTACTTC

V: TRBV19
size: few
J: TRBJ1-1
D: -
CDR3: CASSIDQGRANTEAFF
DNA: TGTGCCAGTAGTATAGATCAGGGGCGGGCGAACACTGAAGCTTTCTTT

V: TRBV7-9
size: few
J: TRBJ2-1
D: TRBD2
CDR3: CASSRTSGRSYNEQFF
DNA: TGTGCCAGCAGCCGCACTAGCGGGAGGTCCTACAATGAGCAGTTCTTC

V: TRBV7-3
size: few
J: TRBJ1-1
D: -
CDR3: CASSVHRNTEAFF
DNA: TGTGCCAGCAGCGTTCATCGGAACACTGAAGCTTTCTTT

V: TRBV25-1
size: -
J: TRBJ2-3
D: TRBD2
CDR3: CASRTPGTSRGDDTQYF
DNA: TGTGCCAGCAGAACTCCCGGGACTAGCAGGGGGGATGATACGCAGTATTTT

V: TRBV7-2
size: many
J: TRBJ2-5
D: -
CDR3: CASSLGAGETQYF
DNA: TGTGCCAGCAGCTTAGGCGCGGGAGAGACCCAGTACTTC

V: TRBV5-1
size: -
J: TRBJ2-7
D: TRBD2
CDR3: CASPLGRGGSYEQYF
DNA: TGCGCCAGCCCCTTGGGTCGCGGGGGATCCTACGAGCAGTACTTC